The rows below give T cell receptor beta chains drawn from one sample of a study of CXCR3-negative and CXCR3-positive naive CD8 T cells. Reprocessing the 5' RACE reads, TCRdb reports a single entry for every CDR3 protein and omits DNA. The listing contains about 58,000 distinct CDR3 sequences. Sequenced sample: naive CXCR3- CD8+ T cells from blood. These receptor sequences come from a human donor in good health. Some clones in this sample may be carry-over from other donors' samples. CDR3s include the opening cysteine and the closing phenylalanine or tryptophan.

CASSGPSDYNEQFF TRBJ2-1 TRBV27
CSARDRAGVGDEQFF TRBJ2-1 TRBV20-1
CASSYDGSTEAFF TRBJ1-1 TRBV7-3
CASSWGSTGELFF TRBJ2-2 TRBV27
CATSDATSSTDTQYF TRBJ2-3 TRBV24-1
CASSQDLGPYGYTF TRBJ1-2 TRBV4-3
CSVAVLGQGDHEQYF TRBJ2-7 TRBV29-1
CASSFSGGALDELFF TRBJ2-1 TRBV7-3
CSVEVAAVRDIQYF TRBJ2-4 TRBV29-1
CASSLGPTEAFF TRBJ1-1 TRBV5-1
CASSLDVAGATYGEQFF TRBJ2-1 TRBV7-2
CASSLNRGLVGLNTEAFF TRBJ1-1 TRBV28
CASDTTGYRRGISYEQYF TRBJ2-7 TRBV2
CSVVWLIAGAYNEQFF TRBJ2-1 TRBV29-1
CASRLTPEAFF TRBJ1-1 TRBV12-3/TRBV12-4
CASSQPGLVYEQFF TRBJ2-1 TRBV11-2
CSASDRDRGDTGELFF TRBJ2-2 TRBV20-1
CASSGPGSTGELFF TRBJ2-2 TRBV27
CANKGGNGYTF TRBJ1-2 TRBV12-3/TRBV12-4
CSVGGASSGNTIYF TRBJ1-3 TRBV29-1